The entry below describes one TCR beta chain. Its antigen is undetermined. The record originates from a study of cytomegalovirus exposure and HLA in healthy donors. Study-wide findings and caveats: The study assumed roughly uniform donor sequencing depth for presence/absence analyses. Reports showed the classifier diagnosing cytomegalovirus status with high specificity and sensitivity.

In the PCR, 60 Vbeta and 13 Jbeta primers were used. Libraries were prepared by immunoSEQ multiplex PCR; TCRdb keeps only in-frame clonotypes and omits some of them. The sample consists of fewer than 130,000 clones, around 80% of them appearing once. The V gene's germline CDR1 is SQVTM and CDR2 ANQGSEA. CDR3 size: 17 residues. The V and J ends lost 0 bases and 2 bases, in that order; junction bases with no gene match: 10. The chain employs TRBV29-1 and TRBJ2-7, with 10 nucleotides matching TRBD1. Sequenced material: PBMCs. This sequence originates from a young man in good health and CMV-seropositive. CDR3 bases: TGCAGCGTTGAAGATGCAGCGGGACAGGGGCCTCCCTACGAGCAGTACTTC. Protein sequence: CSVEDAAGQGPPYEQYF.